This TCR beta chain was sequenced in a study of blood T cell repertoires in COVID-19 (dated by TCRdb to about 2020). About the study as a whole: Samples from collaborators originated in the United States, Italy and Spain and spanned both the acute and convalescent phases of COVID-19. The material from the prospective study consisted of cDNA or gDNA derived from T cells, B-cell-depleted T cells, or PBMCs. Deeply sampled blood TCRbeta repertoires from subjects exposed to, actively infected with, or recovered from COVID-19 were included in the dataset. The repertoires were released in a freely available public database meant as a resource for research on the immune response to SARS-CoV-2. Samples were obtained from the ongoing ImmuneRACE study (first 160 participants) and from over a thousand subjects provided by 6 global collaborators. Sample metadata almost always included a de-identified subject ID, COVID-19 status, age in years and sex. Where HLA class I and class II types were available, the types were taken from metadata supplied by the sample provider, not from assay-based typing.

V and J are trimmed by 4 bases and 6 bases, and the gene matches miss 4 bases of the junction. CDR1 SGHRS and CDR2 YFSETQ are derived from the germline V gene. The CDR3 measures 13 amino acids from cysteine to phenylalanine. Only the CDR3 part of the read is kept: 39 bases, read in frame from the first base. Whole blood was collected in K2EDTA tubes by collaborating institutions according to the institutions' own protocols. For TCRbeta analysis, collaborators shipped samples as frozen whole blood, isolated PBMCs, or DNA extracted from either of those sample types. TCRbeta CDR3 regions were amplified from genomic DNA using the immunoSEQ Assay, a bias-controlled multiplex PCR. The published analysis was carried out like this. Within the assay, amplification of reference gene primers was used to estimate how many nucleated cells each sample contained. Sequence reads were collapsed and filtered to measure the absolute abundance of every unique TCRbeta CDR3 rearrangement. For each sample, productive Simpson clonality was calculated as the square root of Simpson's diversity index across productive rearrangements. TCRdb holds this immuneACCESS table with in-frame rearrangements only. Some clones are missing; in checked studies, unresolved V genes explain under half, and the rest has no known cause. The D gene and trimming were derived from the DNA, and the V and J assignments and clone size from that table. The table for this sample lists over 50,000 clones; about 89% of them were counted only once. Clones ranked in the top ten supply roughly 7% of the sample.

As for this clone: There is no known antigen for this receptor. Qualities for individual bases were not recorded, and no much larger clone is one base off.

Summary of the overall study and its limitations: The amount of clinical and demographic metadata varied by source and participant and was provided uncurated.

The chain was built from TRBV5-1 and TRBJ1-1; TRBD1 agrees with 9 junctional bases. This receptor was taken from a man aged 60 to 75 with acute or convalescent COVID-19. Sequencing was carried out using peripheral blood. The encoded CDR3 is CASSRTGEAEAFF. The DNA sequence is as follows: TGCGCCAGCAGCCGGACAGGGGAAGCTGAAGCTTTCTTT.